These 14 T cell receptor beta chains originate from one sample sequenced in a study of T cell repertoires in cytomegalovirus infection. TCRdb used MiXCR to reprocess the reads, holding one entry per CDR3 protein. This sample has around 310,000 distinct CDR3 sequences, with roughly 16% found just once. Sequencing was carried out using PBMCs. The source is a human donor in good health (CMV status not recorded). Some clones in this sample may be carry-over from other donors' samples.

This clonotype was found many times. The chain is built from TRBV4-2 and TRBJ2-3, with a possible D match to TRBD1 (6 bases). The CDR3 consists of 17 residues. Trimming removed 3 bases from V and 4 bases from J, with 20 bases in between. Germline V gene data show CDR1 as LGHNA and CDR2 as YNFKEQ. Here the CDR3 DNA reads TGTGCCAGCAGCCAGGCTCAGATGGGGGCCCACTCAGATACGCAGTATTTT. Its translation is CASSQAQMGAHSDTQYF.

The chain is built from TRBV7-6 and TRBJ2-7, with D possibly matching TRBD2 (7 bases). The CDR3 spans 15 residues. The V and J ends lost 4 bases and 4 bases respectively, with 17 bases between them. Looked up from germline, CDR1 is SGHVS and CDR2 is FNYEAQ. DNA of the CDR3: TGTGCCAGCAGCTCCGAGGGGGGGGGGCCGTACGAGCAGTACTTC. It is translated as CASSSEGGGPYEQYF.

Only a few counts were recorded for this clonotype. The chain has TRBV23-1 and TRBJ2-2; D is possibly TRBD1 (5 bases). TRBV23-1 is an open reading frame whose function is uncertain. The CDR3 covers 15 residues. V lost 0 bases, J lost 2 bases, and 7 bases lay in between. CDR3 region: CASSQSGQNTGELFF. The CDR3 DNA sequence: TGCGCCAGCAGTCAATCCGGACAAAACACCGGGGAGCTGTTTTTT.

The chain couples TRBV27 to TRBJ1-2; D unresolved. The CDR3 contains 15 residues. V shed 2 bases and J shed 5 bases, with 15 bases lying between them. Germline V CDR1 and CDR2: MNHEY, SMNVEV (reference sequence). This CDR3 is CASSLETPPLYGYTF. The CDR3 nucleotides read TGTGCCAGCAGTTTAGAAACCCCACCCCTTTATGGCTACACCTTC.

This sequence joins TRBV7-9 and TRBJ2-2; TRBD2 might be the D (5 bases). Germline CDR1 is SEHNR and CDR2 is FQNEAQ (reference sequence). The CDR3 covers 12 residues. Trimming removed 3 bases at V and 6 bases at J, with 5 bases between. The CDR3 DNA is TGTGCCAGCAGCTTCGGGGCCGGGGAGCTGTTTTTT. Amino acids: CASSFGAGELFF.

This clonotype was seen only a few times. This rearrangement joins TRBV6-2 or TRBV6-3 to TRBJ2-7; no definite D call. Germline V gene sequence: CDR1 MNHEY, CDR2 SVGEGT. This CDR3 is 14 amino acids long. V was shortened by 5 bases and J by 2 bases, with 13 bases between the two germline ends. For the CDR3, the DNA is TGTGCCAGCAGTCGACCTCCGGAAACCTACGAGCAGTACTTC. Its translation is CASSRPPETYEQYF.

This chain joins TRBV6-5 and TRBJ2-7; 7 nucleotides line up with TRBD1. Germline CDR1 MNHEY, CDR2 SVGAGI. CDR3 length: 17 amino acids. Trimming took 3 bases from V and 2 from J; bases not matched to a gene: 13. The CDR3 DNA follows: TGTGCCAGCAGTTATGGGGGCGCCGACAGGGCTCCCTACGAGCAGTACTTC. This gives the protein CASSYGGADRAPYEQYF.

The chain employs TRBV11-2 and TRBJ2-5; perhaps D is TRBD1 or TRBD2 (5 bases each). Germline V gives CDR1 SGHAT, CDR2 FQNNGV. V was trimmed by 6 bases and J by 5 bases, leaving 16 bases between them. The CDR3 is 14 amino acids. CDR3 nucleotide sequence: TGTGCCAGCAGTAATCGACCGGGGCTGGAGACCCAGTACTTC. Protein product: CASSNRPGLETQYF.

This clonotype was counted at least ten times. The chain links TRBV7-2 to TRBJ1-5, with D possibly matching TRBD1 (5 bases). Deletions cut 5 bases from V and 9 bases from J, with 14 bases between. Looked up from germline, CDR1 is SGHTA and CDR2 is FQGNSA. This CDR3 is 13 amino acids long. In nucleotides, the CDR3 is TGTGCCAGCAGCCCGACAGCTGAAGGGCCCCAGCATTTT. Its translation: CASSPTAEGPQHF.

This clonotype was seen a few times. The chain links TRBV12-3 or TRBV12-4 to TRBJ2-1; 13 bases match TRBD2. The CDR3 is made up of 15 amino acids. V was pared by 1 base and J by 11 bases, with 5 bases of the junction left unmatched. CDR3 loop: CASSLDTSGGAQQFF. The CDR3 DNA sequence: TGTGCCAGCAGTTTAGACACTAGCGGGGGGGCCCAGCAGTTCTTC.

The table lists this clonotype with many counts. This sequence joins TRBV7-2 and TRBJ2-7; the match to TRBD2 covers 12 bases. Germline-derived CDR1 and CDR2 are SGHTA and FQGNSA. V trimming: 6 bases; J trimming: 2 bases; junction bases outside the gene matches: 5. The CDR3 runs 15 residues. The CDR3, as DNA: TGTGCCAGCAGTCTAAGGACTAGCGGGACCTACGAGCAGTACTTC. It specifies CASSLRTSGTYEQYF.

The chain has TRBV20-1 and TRBJ1-2; D ambiguous. CDR1 is DFQATT and CDR2 is SNEGSKA in the germline V gene (reference sequence). The V and J ends lost 3 bases and 5 bases respectively, with 10 bases between them. The CDR3 covers 12 residues. The chain's CDR3 is CSASGFAYGYTF. DNA for the CDR3: TGCAGTGCTAGCGGATTCGCTTATGGCTACACCTTC.

This clonotype came up many times. CDR3 coding DNA: TGTGCCATCAAGCGGGATGTAGCGGGGGGGCCTTTTCCCCAAGAGACCCAGTACTTC. Its translation is CAIKRDVAGGPFPQETQYF. The chain couples TRBV10-3 to TRBJ2-5; TRBD2 agrees at 11 bases. Unmatched junction bases numbered 17, after V lost 7 bases and J lost 1 base. Germline V CDR1 and CDR2: ENHRY, SYGVKD. CDR3 size: 19 residues.

This sequence joins TRBV2 and TRBJ2-7; 8 bases are a match to TRBD1. Germline V gene data show CDR1 as SNHLY and CDR2 as FYNNEI. Losses at the gene ends were 7 bases for V and 6 bases for J; bases not matched to a gene: 11. The CDR3 loop spans 14 amino acids. The CDR3 here is CASKSGRGPVEQYF. The CDR3 bases are TGTGCCAGCAAATCGGGCAGGGGGCCGGTCGAGCAGTACTTC.